The rows below give T cell receptor beta chains drawn from one sample of a study of cytomegalovirus exposure and HLA in healthy donors. Assay used: immunoSEQ multiplex PCR; TCRdb lists only in-frame clones, some missing. Among about 85,000 clones listed, 80% were seen once. The sequencing input was PBMCs. The receptors originated from a woman aged 45-65 years in good health and CMV-seropositive. The CDR3 runs from the conserved cysteine through the conserved F or W. Fields, in order: D gene, clone size, V gene, J gene, CDR3 protein, CDR3 DNA. D genes are given only for firm matches. Clone size is given for some rows only: seen once, a few or many times, or a class if the clone is expanded.

>NA|NA|TRBV4-2|TRBJ1-6
CASSHYGRLGDSPLHF
TGTGCCAGCAGCCACTATGGGAGGCTTGGGGATTCACCCCTCCACTTT
>NA|NA|TRBV19|TRBJ2-2
CASSTGTENTGELFF
TGTGCCAGTAGTACAGGTACTGAGAACACCGGGGAGCTGTTTTTT
>TRBD1|NA|TRBV4-1|TRBJ2-2
CASKPSRPGGWDTGELFF
TGCGCCAGCAAGCCAAGTAGGCCAGGGGGCTGGGACACCGGGGAGCTGTTTTTT
>NA|NA|TRBV28|TRBJ1-1
CASIPGGATNTEAFF
TGTGCCAGCATCCCGGGAGGGGCCACGAACACTGAAGCTTTCTTT
>NA|NA|TRBV2|TRBJ1-1
CASSVLGLVSTEAFF
TGTGCCAGCAGCGTACTAGGCCTGGTGAGCACTGAAGCTTTCTTT
>NA|NA|TRBV11-2|TRBJ2-1
CASSFRPGIPPYNEQFF
TGTGCCAGCAGCTTCCGCCCGGGTATTCCCCCCTACAATGAGCAGTTCTTC
>TRBD2|NA|TRBV2|TRBJ2-1
CASNPLSGSSGSGLFF
TGTGCCAGCAATCCACTGAGCGGGAGTAGCGGGAGCGGATTGTTCTTC
>NA|NA|TRBV6-5|TRBJ2-4
CASRPQGDGKNIQYF
TGTGCCAGCAGACCCCAGGGTGACGGCAAAAACATTCAGTACTTC
>NA|NA|TRBV30|TRBJ1-1
CAWSVNQIRGSTEAFF
TGTGCCTGGAGTGTAAACCAGATTCGAGGGAGCACTGAAGCTTTCTTT
>NA|many|TRBV10-3|TRBJ1-1
CAIRALTWTEAFF
TGTGCCATCAGGGCTCTTACGTGGACTGAAGCTTTCTTT
>NA|NA|TRBV19|TRBJ2-4
CASSPRGQDTQYF
TGTGCCAGTAGTCCCAGGGGCCAGGACACTCAGTACTTC